The following is a T cell receptor (beta chain) sequence with its context. The authors loaded roughly 200 ng DNA, approximately 30,000 T cell genomes, into sorted-subset replicate PCRs. Original processing notes: ImmunoSEQ supplied junction-only sequences lacking quality scores, so filtering was different. Clones were sequenced by immunoSEQ multiplex PCR, and TCRdb holds only the in-frame ones, with some missing. V and J calls and clone size are those listed in that table; D and trimming were worked out from the DNA. Of a few million clones in the sample, roughly 95% were seen once. This entry belongs to a study of shared clonotypes between healthy human individuals. Looking at the study overall: A couple of women and a few men aged 18 to 49 made up the donors.

This CDR3 comprises 12 residues. Germline V CDR1 and CDR2: SQVTM, ANQGSEA. Trimming took 7 bases from V and 2 from J, leaving 10 bases between them. The receptor was isolated from a man younger than 30 in good health. The sequenced sample consisted of naive CD4+ T cells sorted from blood. Subset indicated: CD45RA+ positively selected. The chain has TRBV29-1 and TRBJ2-3; D is possibly TRBD2 (5 bases). In DNA form, the CDR3 reads TGCAGCGGGACGCTAGCCACAGATACGCAGTATTTT. Translation: CSGTLATDTQYF.